This T cell receptor (beta chain) was recorded in a study of cytomegalovirus exposure and HLA in healthy donors. Whole-study results and caveats: It was taken for granted in presence/absence analyses that sequencing depth across donors was roughly uniform. In a later analysis, a genetic analysis reported fewer productive-TCR N-insertions in an Asian-associated ancestry cluster than the cohort average.

With 60 Vbeta and 13 Jbeta primers, the PCR was carried out. Some clones are missing from TCRdb's copy, which holds only in-frame ones; the method was immunoSEQ multiplex PCR. The table includes under 140,000 clones, around 80% detected once. This CDR3 has 15 residues. Germline-derived CDR1 and CDR2 are SGHNT and YYREEE (reference sequence). Trimming removed 6 bases from V and 7 bases from J; junction bases left unmatched: 12. This clone was found once. Its cognate antigen is unknown. This chain connects TRBV5-4 to TRBJ1-2; 10 bases match TRBD1. Sequencing used PBMCs. This receptor was identified in an older woman in good health and CMV-seropositive. CDR3 sequence: CASTWWDRGVIGYTF. DNA of the CDR3: TGTGCCAGCACCTGGTGGGACAGGGGTGTTATTGGCTACACCTTC.